Below are 23 T cell receptor beta chains sequenced from a single sample in a study of blood T cells in healthy people across ages. The authors ran a second PCR of about 7 to 11 cycles using a sample-barcoded 5' primer and a J-beta primer mix. TCRdb reprocessed the 5' RACE reads via MiXCR and lists one record per CDR3 protein. Counted here are about 1.5 million distinct CDR3 sequences, less than 45% occurring once; the ten biggest clones make up about 4%. Sequencing was performed on blood. All receptors derive from a young woman in good health.

As regards this clonotype: A junction boundary mismatches the germline segment, possibly from a read error. The V and J genes are TRBV9 and TRBJ2-1; D unclear. The CDR3 is 12 residues long. CDR1 and CDR2 from the germline V gene are SGDLS and YYNGEE. DNA for the CDR3: TGTACCAGCAGCCTAGATACTCCTCAACAGTTCTTC. Residues: CTSSLDTPQQFF.

With regard to this clonotype: The conserved final phenylalanine or tryptophan is absent from the CDR3, which likely points to a read error. The V gene is TRBV11-2, the J gene TRBJ2-4; either TRBD1 or TRBD2 may supply D (5 bases each). Germline V CDR1 and CDR2: SGHAT, FQNNGV. The V end was cut by 5 bases, the J end by 13 bases, with 18 bases between. The CDR3 runs to 13 residues. This chain's CDR3 is CASSLSQVGEQYV. In nucleotides, the CDR3 is TGTGCCAGCAGCCTCTCCCAGGTGGGGGAGCAGTACGTC.

This chain uses TRBV20-1 with TRBJ2-3, with 11 nucleotides matching TRBD2. The J segment lost 2 bases and the V segment lost 0 bases, leaving 7 bases of the junction unmatched. The length of the CDR3 is 17 residues. Per the germline V gene, CDR1 is DFQATT and CDR2 is SNEGSKA (reference sequence). The CDR3 DNA is TGCAGTGCTAGAGATCACGGGACTAGCGGTAACACAGATACGCAGTATTTT. The encoded protein is CSARDHGTSGNTDTQYF.

The chain employs TRBV7-6 and TRBJ1-2; possibly TRBD1 for D (6 bases). The CDR3 runs 12 residues. The germline CDR1 and CDR2 sequences are SGHVS and FNYEAQ. V was cut by 5 bases and J by 6 bases, with 10 bases left in between. CDR3 loop: CASSNAGDGYTF. CDR3 sequence (DNA): TGTGCCAGCAGCAACGCAGGGGATGGCTACACCTTC.

V and J are TRBV28 and TRBJ2-5, with a tentative D call TRBD1 (5 bases). This CDR3 is built from 12 residues. V was clipped by 7 bases and J by 3 bases, with 9 bases between them. CDR1 and CDR2 from the germline V gene are MDHEN and SYDVKM. The CDR3 DNA sequence: TGTGCCAGCAAATTCAGGGAAGAGACCCAGTACTTC. Translated, it gives CASKFREETQYF.

The rearrangement links TRBV11-2 to TRBJ2-1; TRBD1 is a possible D gene (8 bases). TRBJ2-7 explains the end of the DNA better; the J call may be wrong. The CDR3 is 16 residues long. Germline CDR1 and CDR2: SGHAT and FQNNGV. As DNA, the CDR3 is TGTGCCAGCAGCCCGCCCACACAGGGGGACTACAATGAGCAGTACTTC. Its translation: CASSPPTQGDYNEQYF.

V gene TRBV29-1 combines with J gene TRBJ2-1; D is possibly TRBD2 (5 bases). This CDR3 spans 15 amino acids. Deletions cut 4 bases from V and 4 bases from J, with 17 bases between. The germline CDR1 and CDR2 sequences are SQVTM and ANQGSEA. This CDR3 reads CSVASAHRGYNEQFF. CDR3 sequence (DNA): TGCAGCGTTGCCTCCGCCCATCGGGGATACAATGAGCAGTTCTTC.

This rearrangement joins TRBV6-5 to TRBJ1-1, with D tentatively TRBD1 (5 bases). Trimming stripped 0 bases from V and 4 bases from J, with 12 bases between. The CDR3 covers 15 residues. Germline V gene data show CDR1 as MNHEY and CDR2 as SVGAGI. CDR3 DNA: TGTGCCAGCAGTTACTCCCCGGGGCTGAGCACTGAAGCTTTCTTT. Its translation is CASSYSPGLSTEAFF.

Details on this clonotype: A read error is possible here, since a much larger clone lies one base away. The gene calls are TRBV16 and TRBJ1-2, with D unresolved. The length of the CDR3 is 13 residues. CDR1 is KGHSY, CDR2 FQNENV, per germline. V gave up 4 bases and J gave up 1 base, with 7 bases separating them. The CDR3, as DNA: TGTGCCAGCAGCCCGGACTTTAACTATGGCTACACCTTC. This codes for CASSPDFNYGYTF.

This chain uses TRBV11-2 with TRBJ2-1; tentative D call: TRBD1 (5 bases). Trimming removed 5 bases at V and 7 bases at J, with 6 bases between. The CDR3 sequence is 11 residues long. Germline V lookup: CDR1 SGHAT, CDR2 FQNNGV. The CDR3 spells CASSDSNEQFF. As DNA, the CDR3 is TGTGCCAGCAGCGACAGTAATGAGCAGTTCTTC.

The chain employs TRBV7-3 and TRBJ1-5; the D gene is possibly TRBD1 (5 bases). In germline, CDR1 is SGHTA, CDR2 FQGTGA. There are 17 residues in the CDR3. V lost 4 bases, J lost 1 base, and 17 bases lay in between. The CDR3 DNA reads TGTGCCAGCAGCTCCAGACAGAGGTGGCCCAGCAATCAGCCCCAGCATTTT. Translating gives CASSSRQRWPSNQPQHF.

V usage is TRBV12-3 or TRBV12-4 and J usage is TRBJ1-2, with D possibly being TRBD1 (6 bases). V was trimmed by 10 bases and J by 8 bases, leaving 17 bases between them. The CDR3 spans 12 residues. The CDR3 region is CAIRGAGAGYTF. CDR3 bases: TGTGCCATCCGTGGAGCGGGGGCCGGCTACACCTTC.

The chain is built from TRBV28 and TRBJ2-5, with a weak D call TRBD2 (5 bases). Trimming cost V 6 bases and J 11 bases, with 28 bases left between them. This CDR3 region has 16 residues. The germline V gene encodes CDR1 MDHEN and CDR2 SYDVKM. Here the CDR3 DNA reads TGTGCCAGCAGACCCAGCGTAGCGAAAATGCACAATGAGCAGTACTTC. Amino acids: CASRPSVAKMHNEQYF.

J is TRBJ2-7 and V is TRBV5-5; either TRBD1 or TRBD2 may supply D (6 bases each). The CDR3 length is 15 residues. The germline gives CDR1 SGHKS, CDR2 YYEKEE (reference sequence). The V end lost 4 bases, the J end lost 0 bases, and 14 bases lay between the germline ends. The CDR3 bases are TGTGCCAGCAGCATGTGGGGGGCTAGCTCCTACGAGCAGTACTTC. This sequence encodes CASSMWGASSYEQYF.

CDR3 sequence reads: CAISGIGSNEQFF. CDR3 nucleotides: TGTGCCATCAGTGGTATAGGGTCAAATGAGCAGTTCTTC. The gene calls are TRBV10-3 and TRBJ2-1; D is undetermined. The CDR3 is made up of 13 amino acids. Looked up from germline, CDR1 is ENHRY and CDR2 is SYGVKD. V lost 4 bases and J 7 bases, leaving 11 bases between the germline ends.

V usage is TRBV5-1 and J usage is TRBJ2-2; 7 bases agree with TRBD2. The CDR3 extends over 15 amino acids. V was clipped by 3 bases and J by 5 bases; unmatched bases: 7. The germline gives CDR1 SGHRS, CDR2 YFSETQ. This CDR3 is CASSYISGKTGELFF. The CDR3 DNA reads as TGCGCCAGCAGCTACATAAGCGGGAAGACCGGGGAGCTGTTTTTT.

This clonotype occurred many times. This chain uses TRBV29-1 with TRBJ1-5; no firm D call. This CDR3 contains 14 residues. Germline V CDR1 and CDR2: SQVTM, ANQGSEA. V dropped 4 bases and J dropped 1 base, with 11 bases sitting between them. The CDR3, as DNA: TGCAGCGTTGCGACGAGCCTCAGCAATCAGCCCCAGCATTTT. Protein product: CSVATSLSNQPQHF.

This chain links TRBV29-1 with TRBJ1-2, with 7 positions matching TRBD1. Per the germline V gene, CDR1 is SQVTM and CDR2 is ANQGSEA. The V and J ends lost 3 bases and 6 bases, in that order; junction bases with no gene match: 7. The length of the CDR3 is 13 residues. CDR3 loop: CSVEQGVRNGYTF. The CDR3 DNA reads as TGCAGCGTTGAGCAGGGGGTCAGGAATGGCTACACCTTC.

This clonotype was counted only a few times. The V call is TRBV4-1, the J call TRBJ2-1; 9 bases fit TRBD1. Germline CDR1 MGHRA, CDR2 YSYEKL. J was trimmed by 7 bases and V by 4 bases; bases with no gene match: 8. This CDR3 is 15 amino acids long. CDR3 in DNA: TGCGCCAGCAGCCTCAGACGGGACAGGGAGAATGAGCAGTTCTTC. It is translated as CASSLRRDRENEQFF.

This clonotype showed up just a few times. The V and J genes are TRBV20-1 and TRBJ2-5; 10 bases are a match to TRBD2. Germline V gene sequence: CDR1 DFQATT, CDR2 SNEGSKA (reference sequence). The CDR3 covers 18 residues. V lost 7 bases to trimming and J lost 1 base; unmatched junction nucleotides: 18. The CDR3 region is CSVPRGLATSGLQETQYF. DNA of the CDR3: TGCAGTGTTCCAAGGGGACTAGCGACATCCGGACTCCAAGAGACCCAGTACTTC.

The chain is built from TRBV28 and TRBJ1-5, with D unresolved. V lost 3 bases, J lost 3 bases, and 12 bases lay in between. The CDR3 runs 15 residues. Germline V gene data show CDR1 as MDHEN and CDR2 as SYDVKM. The CDR3 DNA follows: TGTGCCAGCAGTTTTTTGAATAGGGACAATCAGCCCCAGCATTTT. It is translated as CASSFLNRDNQPQHF.

This clonotype was counted ten times or more. The gene calls are TRBV7-2 and TRBJ2-3; D is uncertain. The CDR3 has 14 residues. Germline V CDR1 and CDR2: SGHTA, FQGNSA. V shed 10 bases and J shed 0 bases, with 14 bases lying between them. CDR3 sequence (DNA): TGTGCCACCCGAAGCGCAATCAGCACAGATACGCAGTATTTT. Protein sequence: CATRSAISTDTQYF.

As concerns this clonotype: The junction departs from germline at one end; a sequencing error may be responsible. The J gene is TRBJ2-6, the V gene TRBV4-3, with a possible D match to TRBD1 (5 bases). CDR1 is LGHNA and CDR2 is YSLEER in the germline V gene. This CDR3 contains 16 residues. The chain's CDR3 is CASSLVPGSGANVPTF. The CDR3 DNA sequence: TGCGCCAGCAGCCTAGTTCCCGGCTCTGGGGCCAACGTCCCGACTTTC.